This T cell receptor (beta chain) appears in the sequencing data of a study of CD8 T cells in Susac syndrome. The RNA input was about 0.5 to 1 ug, and it was reverse transcribed with random hexamers. TCRdb processed the immunoSEQ multiplex PCR reads anew with MiXCR; each CDR3 protein has one entry. The sample lists fewer than 85,000 distinct CDR3 sequences, about 95% seen once, with 0.45% to 0.5% in the top ten. The CDR3 is 14 amino acids. The germline V and J ends were trimmed by 1 base and 4 bases, with 8 bases remaining between them. Germline loops: CDR1 SEHNR, CDR2 FQNEAQ (reference sequence). The sequence derives from a human donor with Susac syndrome. Sequenced sample: CD8+ T cells from PBMCs. The chain is built from TRBV7-9 and TRBJ1-5; D may be TRBD1 (5 bases). CDR3 loop: CASSLGGENQPQHF. CDR3 nucleotide sequence: TGTGCCAGCAGCTTAGGAGGGGAGAATCAGCCCCAGCATTTT. Filled out from reference TRBV7-9 and TRBJ1-5, the complete variable domain reads DTGVSQNPRHKITKRGQNVTFRCDPISEHNRLYWYRQTLGQGPEFLTYFQNEAQLEKSRLLSDRFSAERPKGSFSTLEIQRTEQGDSAMYLCASSLGGENQPQHFGDGTRLSIL.